Listed below are T cell receptor beta chains from one sample, sequenced in a study of CXCR3-negative and CXCR3-positive naive CD8 T cells. Using the 5' RACE reads, TCRdb records one entry per CDR3 protein without DNA. In total, the table holds about 90,000 distinct CDR3 sequences. The source material was naive CXCR3- CD8+ T cells from blood. The receptors derive from a human donor in good health. Some clones in this sample may be carry-over from other donors' samples. Each CDR3 is given with its conserved first and last residue. A clone size is listed for some rows: how often the clone was seen (once, few, many), or a class if it is expanded.

J: TRBJ1-1; size: .; V: TRBV4-1; CDR3: CASSQGSSGVWTEAFF
J: TRBJ2-2; size: .; V: TRBV2; CDR3: CATVGVRTGELFF
J: TRBJ2-2; size: .; V: TRBV5-1; CDR3: CATPGAGAGELFF
J: TRBJ2-3; size: .; V: TRBV5-1; CDR3: CASRFTDTQYF
J: TRBJ2-3; size: .; V: TRBV28; CDR3: CASTGSTDTQYF
J: TRBJ2-2; size: .; V: TRBV28; CDR3: CASSFQSGELFF
J: TRBJ2-2; size: .; V: TRBV7-2; CDR3: CASSRIEGGELFF
J: TRBJ1-5; size: .; V: TRBV6-2/TRBV6-3; CDR3: CASSYFGGSQPQHF
J: TRBJ2-1; size: .; V: TRBV5-1; CDR3: CASSLGDYNEQFF
J: TRBJ1-1; size: .; V: TRBV12-2; CDR3: CASRLPGREEVF
J: TRBJ2-4; size: .; V: TRBV21-1; CDR3: CASNRELLAKNIQYF
J: TRBJ1-1; size: .; V: TRBV7-9; CDR3: CASSPVGGANEAFF
J: TRBJ1-1; size: .; V: TRBV29-1; CDR3: CSVGVNTEAFF
J: TRBJ2-5; size: .; V: TRBV20-1; CDR3: CSARASGEETQYF
J: TRBJ2-1; size: .; V: TRBV7-2; CDR3: CASSQTSESYNEQFF
J: TRBJ2-3; size: .; V: TRBV6-1; CDR3: CASSELVTPVGDTQYF
J: TRBJ2-1; size: .; V: TRBV5-1; CDR3: CASSLGVAGVPPHNEQFF
J: TRBJ2-3; size: .; V: TRBV29-1; CDR3: CSALSYTSTDTQYF
J: TRBJ1-2; size: .; V: TRBV4-1; CDR3: CASSQAGTGFNYGYTF
J: TRBJ1-1; size: .; V: TRBV6-6; CDR3: CASSYDTLNTEAFF
J: TRBJ2-7; size: .; V: TRBV6-6; CDR3: CASNERGRSYEQYF
J: TRBJ2-7; size: .; V: TRBV7-9; CDR3: CASSPAVATIYEQYF
J: TRBJ2-2; size: .; V: TRBV28; CDR3: CASSTLKGGSSPGELFF
J: TRBJ2-3; size: .; V: TRBV6-6; CDR3: CASSYAPIAGGPTDTQYF
J: TRBJ1-1; size: .; V: TRBV7-9; CDR3: CASSLYLETEALF
J: TRBJ1-1; size: .; V: TRBV7-8; CDR3: CASRRGDTEAFF
J: TRBJ2-5; size: .; V: TRBV29-1; CDR3: CSVEIRGLGETQYF
J: TRBJ1-5; size: .; V: TRBV20-1; CDR3: CSARDKGNQPQHF
J: TRBJ2-3; size: .; V: TRBV7-9; CDR3: CASSPRTVRGSGTDTQYF
J: TRBJ2-2; size: .; V: TRBV20-1; CDR3: CSARDLAGLAGELFF
J: TRBJ2-7; size: .; V: TRBV7-9; CDR3: CASSASTDTAYEQYF
J: TRBJ2-5; size: .; V: TRBV11-2; CDR3: CASSLDRDRAQQETQYF
J: TRBJ2-1; size: .; V: TRBV27; CDR3: CASSFLSAEQFF
J: TRBJ2-7; size: .; V: TRBV29-1; CDR3: CSVEVETGQGARYEQYF
J: TRBJ2-7; size: .; V: TRBV25-1; CDR3: CASRSEEGDRRYEQYF
J: TRBJ2-1; size: .; V: TRBV6-5; CDR3: CASAGAGNEQFF
J: TRBJ1-1; size: .; V: TRBV2; CDR3: CASMRGAEAFF
J: TRBJ2-7; size: .; V: TRBV9; CDR3: CASSVEGRGTGSYEQYF
J: TRBJ2-5; size: .; V: TRBV29-1; CDR3: CSVAPTSGREQETQYF
J: TRBJ2-2; size: .; V: TRBV29-1; CDR3: CSVDSQNTGELFF
J: TRBJ1-5; size: .; V: TRBV28; CDR3: CASSLSGYSNQPQHF
J: TRBJ2-5; size: .; V: TRBV20-1; CDR3: CSARPEGTVQYF
J: TRBJ2-6; size: .; V: TRBV18; CDR3: CASSRRQGALSGANVLTF
J: TRBJ2-5; size: .; V: TRBV15; CDR3: CATSSRTAYQETQYF
J: TRBJ1-5; size: .; V: TRBV7-9; CDR3: CASSLVDWGQGSSQPQHF
J: TRBJ1-2; size: .; V: TRBV7-8; CDR3: CASSPRAWGYTF
J: TRBJ2-7; size: .; V: TRBV29-1; CDR3: CSVLSRDRGYEQYF
J: TRBJ1-3; size: .; V: TRBV29-1; CDR3: CATWGGYSGNTIYF
J: TRBJ2-7; size: .; V: TRBV28; CDR3: CASSWSGAYEQYF
J: TRBJ2-7; size: .; V: TRBV7-9; CDR3: CASSLAGGPYEQYF
J: TRBJ2-1; size: .; V: TRBV19; CDR3: CASSIDIGVNEQFF
J: TRBJ2-2; size: .; V: TRBV7-6; CDR3: CASSFGLAGGTGELFF
J: TRBJ2-1; size: .; V: TRBV12-5; CDR3: CASSLGPYNEQFF
J: TRBJ1-2; size: .; V: TRBV29-1; CDR3: CSVENPQPRSF
J: TRBJ2-2; size: .; V: TRBV4-2; CDR3: CASNLGRGLNTGELFF
J: TRBJ1-2; size: medium-sized; V: TRBV7-7; CDR3: CASSVPGQGDYGYTF
J: TRBJ2-5; size: .; V: TRBV12-3/TRBV12-4; CDR3: CASSLYREQETQYF
J: TRBJ2-1; size: .; V: TRBV7-2; CDR3: CASSSGLEDEQFF
J: TRBJ2-1; size: .; V: TRBV5-1; CDR3: CASSFVAGGEDEQLF
J: TRBJ1-2; size: .; V: TRBV2; CDR3: CASSGSPATRGYTF